The 12 T cell receptor beta chains below were found in one sample sequenced in a study of breast tumors, draining lymph nodes, adjacent tissues. MiXCR, applied by TCRdb to the multiplex PCR reads, yields one record per CDR3 protein. Of about 25,000 distinct CDR3 sequences in the sample, under 30% are singletons; the top ten hold about 13%. Sequencing used breast tumor tissue. The receptors come from a female donor with breast cancer. Some clones in this sample may be carry-over from other donors' samples.

This clonotype was detected ten times or more. The chain combines TRBV7-9 with TRBJ1-4; possibly TRBD1 for D (5 bases). This CDR3 has 14 residues. Germline V CDR1 and CDR2: SEHNR, FQNEAQ (reference sequence). The V gene lost 5 bases and the J gene lost 4 bases, with 11 bases spanning the gap. The CDR3 DNA reads TGTGCCAGCAGCCTGGGGGGTAGTAATGAAAAACTGTTTTTT. It is translated as CASSLGGSNEKLFF.

The chain uses TRBV7-2 and TRBJ2-3; 13 bases are a match to TRBD2. V lost 4 bases to trimming and J lost 5 bases; unmatched junction nucleotides: 0. In germline, CDR1 is SGHTA, CDR2 FQGNSA. The CDR3 totals 14 residues. The CDR3 region has the DNA TGTGCCAGCAGCTGGACTAGCGGGGGAGATACGCAGTATTTT. Residues: CASSWTSGGDTQYF.

This clonotype has at least ten counts. At one boundary the junction diverges from the germline segment, which might be a read error. This chain uses TRBV7-8 with TRBJ1-2, with TRBD1 identical over 8 bases. Germline values: CDR1 SGHVS, CDR2 FQNEAQ. The CDR3 has 17 amino acids. The CDR3, as DNA: TGTGCCAGCAGCTTAGATCCGCGCGGGACAGGCGTCTATCGCTACACCTTC. This codes for CASSLDPRGTGVYRYTF.

A word on this clonotype: A junction end diverges from the germline sequence, so it may reflect a read error. The chain links TRBV19 to TRBJ2-1; D unclear. Looked up from germline, CDR1 is LNHDA and CDR2 is SQIVND (reference sequence). The length of the CDR3 is 15 residues. This CDR3 reads CASSIETSSYNEQSF. As DNA, the CDR3 is TGTGCTAGTAGTATAGAAACGAGCTCCTACAATGAGCAGTCCTTC.

In this sample, this clonotype turned up many times. V is TRBV27 and J is TRBJ2-5, with D perhaps TRBD1 or TRBD2 (5 bases each). Germline V gene sequence: CDR1 MNHEY, CDR2 SMNVEV (reference sequence). The CDR3 is 15 amino acids. The ends were cut back, 4 bases at V and 4 bases at J, with 16 bases in the middle. CDR3 DNA sequence: TGTGCCAGCAGTTCTTCATCGGGGCAAGGAGAGACCCAGTACTTC. Encoded protein: CASSSSSGQGETQYF.

This clonotype occurred many times. The chain employs TRBV28 and TRBJ2-3, with 9 bases fitting TRBD2. V gave up 5 bases and J gave up 1 base; unmatched junction bases: 10. CDR1 is MDHEN and CDR2 is SYDVKM in the germline V gene. The CDR3 is made up of 17 amino acids. The DNA of the CDR3 is TGTGCCAGCAGTCCCTCGGAGCGGGAGGTAGGCACAGATACGCAGTATTTT. Its translation is CASSPSEREVGTDTQYF.

This clonotype was recorded many times. The genes are TRBV6-6 and TRBJ2-3; maybe TRBD2 (6 bases). V dropped 5 bases and J dropped 0 bases, with 15 bases sitting between them. CDR3 length: 16 residues. Germline lookup yields CDR1 MNHNY and CDR2 SVGAGI (reference sequence). The CDR3 DNA is TGTGCCAGCAGTAGGGCGCGTGGGACTAGCACAGATACGCAGTATTTT. Its protein product is CASSRARGTSTDTQYF.

This clonotype was detected ten times or more. V usage is TRBV20-1 and J usage is TRBJ2-2; 15 positions match TRBD2. CDR3 length: 18 residues. Germline V gene data show CDR1 as DFQATT and CDR2 as SNEGSKA (reference sequence). With 6 bases clipped from V and 0 bases from J, the junction kept 8 bases outside the gene matches. The CDR3 nucleotides read TGCAGTGCGGCAGGGACTAGCGGGAGGACTACGAACACCGGGGAGCTGTTTTTT. This codes for CSAAGTSGRTTNTGELFF.

This clonotype was counted many times. V is TRBV27 and J is TRBJ2-5; D tentatively reads TRBD1 or TRBD2 (6 bases each). The CDR3 totals 14 residues. V gave up 7 bases and J gave up 5 bases, with 17 bases separating them. Germline V gene sequence: CDR1 MNHEY, CDR2 SMNVEV (reference sequence). The CDR3 DNA follows: TGTGCCAGCAAGGGTAGCGGAGGGGGTGAGACCCAGTACTTC. Translation gives CASKGSGGGETQYF.

In its sample, this clonotype is medium-sized. The J gene is TRBJ1-6, the V gene TRBV11-2; TRBD1 might be the D (5 bases). This CDR3 has 17 amino acids. The V and J ends lost 0 bases and 4 bases respectively, with 13 bases between them. Germline V gives CDR1 SGHAT, CDR2 FQNNGV. The CDR3: CASSLDGRPGYNSPLHF. Here the CDR3 DNA reads TGTGCCAGCAGCTTAGATGGAAGGCCAGGGTATAATTCACCCCTCCACTTT.

Only one count was recorded for this clonotype. A much larger clone lies one base from this, so it may be a read error. J is TRBJ2-5 and V is TRBV5-1, with 9 bases identical to TRBD1. This CDR3 has 15 amino acids. The germline V gene encodes CDR1 SGHRS and CDR2 YFSETQ. This chain's CDR3 is CAGSQGQGGGETQYF. The CDR3 DNA is TGCGCCGGCAGCCAGGGACAGGGAGGAGGAGAGACCCAGTACTTC.

The chain recombines TRBV24-1 with TRBJ1-2; no clear D. The CDR3 has 12 amino acids. V was cut by 4 bases and J by 8 bases, with 10 bases left in between. Germline loops: CDR1 KGHDR, CDR2 SFDVKD. The CDR3 DNA reads TGTGCCACCAGTGACGCTTTTTACGGCTACACCTTC. Translated: CATSDAFYGYTF.